The 10 T cell receptor beta chains presented below share a single source sample, sequenced in a study of blood T cells in healthy people across ages. Through a sample-barcoded 5' primer and a J-beta primer mix, a second PCR was run for 7 to 11 cycles. TCRdb reprocessed the 5' RACE reads via MiXCR and lists one record per CDR3 protein. This sample carries roughly 860,000 distinct CDR3 sequences, around 62% of them seen once, and the ten largest clones take 28%. The material sequenced was blood. The receptors derive from a man aged 25-45 years in good health.

This rearrangement joins TRBV14 to TRBJ1-2; D is ambiguous. V gave up 1 base and J gave up 8 bases, with 14 bases separating them. Germline CDR1 SGHDN, CDR2 FVKESK. CDR3 length equals 14 residues. In DNA, the CDR3 is TGTGCCAGCAGCCAAGTTGGGCACGATGGCGGCTACACCTTC. Its translation: CASSQVGHDGGYTF. Complete variable domain (other parts from reference TRBV14 and TRBJ1-2): EAGVTQFPSHSVIEKGQTVTLRCDPISGHDNLYWYRRVMGKEIKFLLHFVKESKQDESGMPNNRFLAERTGGTYSTLKVQPAELEDSGVYFCASSQVGHDGGYTFGSGTRLTVV.

This rearrangement joins TRBV12-3 or TRBV12-4 to TRBJ1-2, with unresolved D. With 5 bases removed from V and 5 bases from J, the gap between germline ends came to 18 bases. The CDR3 has 15 residues. The CDR3 DNA reads TGTGCCAGCAGTCCGGGCGCGGGATTTGCGTATGGCTACACCTTC. As protein: CASSPGAGFAYGYTF.

A few counts support this clonotype. The chain has TRBV12-3 or TRBV12-4 and TRBJ2-7, with TRBD1 identical over 7 bases. CDR3 length equals 14 residues. J was trimmed by 4 bases and V by 0 bases; bases with no gene match: 3. The CDR3 nucleotides read TGTGCCAGCAGTTTAGCGCAGGGGGTGTACGAGCAGTACTTC. This sequence encodes CASSLAQGVYEQYF.

There are a few counts of this clonotype. This sequence joins TRBV2 and TRBJ1-6; D is ambiguous. The CDR3 length is 15 residues. Germline CDR1 SNHLY, CDR2 FYNNEI. The V and J ends lost 4 bases and 8 bases respectively, with 15 bases between them. The CDR3 DNA follows: TGTGCCAGCAGTGTGACGATGGTGACGGATTCACCCCTCCACTTT. It specifies CASSVTMVTDSPLHF.

The chain joins TRBV20-1 to TRBJ2-7, with 7 positions matching TRBD1. The trim removed 3 bases at V and 3 bases at J, leaving 11 bases unmatched. The CDR3 length is 15 residues. Per germline, CDR1 DFQATT and CDR2 SNEGSKA (reference sequence). In DNA form, the CDR3 reads TGCAGTGCTAGGCTGGGGACAGAGATTCTCTACGAGCAGTACTTC. The encoded protein is CSARLGTEILYEQYF.

The CDR3 protein is CASSSHRGGPEKLFF. DNA for the CDR3: TGTGCCAGCAGTTCCCACAGGGGAGGGCCCGAAAAACTGTTTTTT. The V and J genes are TRBV27 and TRBJ1-4; 7 nucleotides align to TRBD1. With V trimmed by 4 bases and J by 8 bases, 10 bases remained unmatched. Germline assignment: CDR1 MNHEY and CDR2 SMNVEV (reference sequence). CDR3 length equals 15 residues.

This clonotype was seen a single time. A single base separates this from a much larger clone, so it may be a read error. The gene calls are TRBV12-3 or TRBV12-4 and TRBJ1-1; D unclear. The CDR3 consists of 13 residues. Trimming pared 11 bases from V and 0 bases from J, leaving 13 bases between. CDR3 sequence: CAGERALNTEAFF. The CDR3 DNA follows: TGTGCCGGCGAAAGGGCCCTGAACACTGAAGCTTTCTTT.

The chain uses TRBV5-6 and TRBJ2-3; no clear D gene. Trimming shortened V by 4 bases and J by 12 bases, and 21 bases separated the two germline ends. Germline V gene lookup returns CDR1 SGHDT and CDR2 YYEEEE. This CDR3 has 14 residues. The DNA of the CDR3 is TGTGCCAGCAGCGGAGACACCCACAGATACTCACAGTATTTT. Protein sequence: CASSGDTHRYSQYF.

There are a few counts of this clonotype. V is TRBV4-2 and J is TRBJ2-5; 9 positions agree with TRBD2. The ends lost 4 bases at V and 3 bases at J; junction bases unmatched: 9. Germline-derived CDR1 and CDR2 are LGHNA and YNFKEQ. This CDR3 is built from 16 residues. The chain's CDR3 is CASSRRDLAGEETQYF. CDR3 DNA: TGTGCCAGCAGCCGGCGGGATTTAGCGGGGGAAGAGACCCAGTACTTC.

The genes are TRBV21-1 and TRBJ2-1; TRBD1, the table's D call, lacks a check against the DNA. The J call is in doubt because the DNA end fits TRBJ2-7 better. TRBV21-1 constitutes a pseudogene. The CDR3 loop spans 15 amino acids. CDR3 region: CASSKRGATYNEQYF. In nucleotides, the CDR3 is TGTGCCAGCAGCAAGAGGGGGGCAACCTACAATGAGCAGTACTTC.